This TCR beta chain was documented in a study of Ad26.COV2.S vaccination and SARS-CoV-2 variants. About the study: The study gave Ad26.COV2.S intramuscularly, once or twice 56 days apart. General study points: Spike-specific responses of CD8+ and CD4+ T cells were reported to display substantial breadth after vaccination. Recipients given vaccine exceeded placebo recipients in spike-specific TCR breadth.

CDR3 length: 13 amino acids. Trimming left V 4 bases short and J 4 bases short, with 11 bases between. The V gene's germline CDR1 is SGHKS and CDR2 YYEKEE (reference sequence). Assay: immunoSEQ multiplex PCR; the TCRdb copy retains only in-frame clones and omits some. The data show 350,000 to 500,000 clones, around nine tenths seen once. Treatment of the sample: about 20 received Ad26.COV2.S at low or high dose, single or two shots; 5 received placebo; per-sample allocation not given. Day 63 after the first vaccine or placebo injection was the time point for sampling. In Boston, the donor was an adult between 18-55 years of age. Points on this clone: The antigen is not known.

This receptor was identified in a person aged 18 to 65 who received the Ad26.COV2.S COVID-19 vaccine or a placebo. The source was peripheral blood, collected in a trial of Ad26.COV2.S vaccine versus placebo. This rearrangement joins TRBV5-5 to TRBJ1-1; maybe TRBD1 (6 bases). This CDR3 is CASSGTGITEAFF. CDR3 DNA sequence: TGTGCCAGCAGCGGAACAGGGATCACTGAAGCTTTCTTT. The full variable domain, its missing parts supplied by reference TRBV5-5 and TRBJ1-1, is DAGVTQSPTHLIKTRGQQVTLRCSPISGHKSVSWYQQVLGQGPQFIFQYYEKEERGRGNFPDRFSARQFPNYSSELNVNALLLGDSALYLCASSGTGITEAFFGQGTRLTVV.